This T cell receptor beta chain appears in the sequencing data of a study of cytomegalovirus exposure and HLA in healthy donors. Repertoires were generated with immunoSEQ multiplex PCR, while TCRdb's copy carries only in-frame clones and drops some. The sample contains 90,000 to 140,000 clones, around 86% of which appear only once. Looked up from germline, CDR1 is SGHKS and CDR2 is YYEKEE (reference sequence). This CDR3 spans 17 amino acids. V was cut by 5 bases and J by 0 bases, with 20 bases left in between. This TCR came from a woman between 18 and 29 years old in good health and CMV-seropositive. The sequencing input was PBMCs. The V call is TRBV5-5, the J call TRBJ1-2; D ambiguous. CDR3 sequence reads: CASSHSRSLRANYGYTF. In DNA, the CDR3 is TGTGCCAGCAGTCATTCACGGTCCCTACGGGCTAACTATGGCTACACCTTC.